This passage covers 27 T cell receptor beta chains from one sample sequenced in a study of beta chain features in type 1 diabetes (dated by TCRdb to the late 2010s). Overall study outcomes, separate from this receptor: In all four CD4+ subsets, TCRB CDR3 length was moderately but significantly shorter in type 1 diabetes patients.

Preparation of the library involved the immunoSEQ multiplex PCR assay. The entire amount of isolated RNA was reverse transcribed using the High Capacity cDNA Reverse Transcription Kit, so the sequenced TCRB transcripts were expressed ones. TCRdb stores this immuneACCESS table with in-frame sequences only. Part of the clones is absent; in the studies checked, under half of the shortfall reflects unresolved V genes, and no reason is known for the rest. Across this sample there are 600,000 or so clones, with over 12% seen only once. In total, the top ten clones hold 0.03% to 0.04% of the sample. Their cognate antigens are unknown. The sample consisted of naive CD4+ T cells from blood. In light of the paper, this sample's cell subset or site label describes: true naive CD4+ T cells. Source of these receptors: a man between 18 and 29 years old with type 1 diabetes.

There are a few counts of this clone. The chain combines TRBV2 with TRBJ2-2; TRBD2 matches 10 bases. In germline, CDR1 is SNHLY, CDR2 FYNNEI. The CDR3 has 16 residues. The junction had 7 bases not matched to a gene; V was cut back by 8 bases and J by 1 base. For the CDR3, the DNA is TGTGCCAGCTCGCTAGAGCGGGGGGGGAACACCGGGGAGCTGTTTTTT. This translates into CASSLERGGNTGELFF.

The V call is TRBV6-6, the J call TRBJ1-5; unclear D gene. Between the trimmed V and J ends, which lost 8 bases and 0 bases, there was a span of 5 bases. The germline CDR1 and CDR2 sequences are MNHNY and SVGAGI (reference sequence). The CDR3 length is 12 residues. Written as DNA, the CDR3 is TGTGCCAGCCGGGATAGCAATCAGCCCCAGCATTTT. The encoded protein is CASRDSNQPQHF.

There are a few counts of this clone. The rearrangement uses TRBV13 and TRBJ2-7; no reliable D call. The CDR3 covers 14 residues. The V end lost 5 bases, the J end lost 6 bases, and 17 bases lay between the germline ends. The V gene's germline CDR1 is PRHDT and CDR2 FYEKMQ (reference sequence). DNA for the CDR3: TGTGCCAGCAGCACCCCAATGGAACGCCCCGAGCAGTACTTC. It yields the protein CASSTPMERPEQYF.

The genes are TRBV7-3 and TRBJ2-2, with 9 bases lining up with TRBD1. This CDR3 is built from 16 residues. Germline V gene sequence: CDR1 SGHTA, CDR2 FQGTGA. The J segment lost 6 bases and the V segment lost 6 bases, leaving 11 bases of the junction unmatched. CDR3 DNA sequence: TGTGCCAGCAGTTCTACCGACAGGGGGAAAGCCGGGGAGCTGTTTTTT. Translation: CASSSTDRGKAGELFF.

In its sample, this clone was seen a few times. The rearrangement uses TRBV13 and TRBJ1-3; 10 positions match TRBD1. Germline V gives CDR1 PRHDT, CDR2 FYEKMQ (reference sequence). The trim removed 7 bases at V and 4 bases at J, leaving 10 bases unmatched. There are 16 residues in the CDR3. The CDR3 DNA reads as TGTGCCAGCACCCAGACGGGACAGGGGTTCGGAAACACCATATATTTT. Its protein is CASTQTGQGFGNTIYF.

This clone was observed a few times. The V gene is TRBV7-3, the J gene TRBJ2-3; 8 positions agree with TRBD2. This CDR3 spans 15 amino acids. V shed 5 bases, J shed 5 bases, and the junction held 9 bases outside the gene matches. Germline CDR1 is SGHTA and CDR2 is FQGTGA. The CDR3 protein is CASSPPGGAEDTQYF. CDR3 bases: TGTGCCAGCAGCCCCCCGGGGGGGGCGGAAGATACGCAGTATTTT.

The rearrangement links TRBV4-3 to TRBJ2-7; no reliable D call. Trimming removed 0 bases from V and 0 bases from J, with 3 bases in between. Germline V gene lookup returns CDR1 LGHNA and CDR2 YSLEER. The CDR3 is made up of 13 amino acids. The CDR3 reads CASSQDSSYEQYF. DNA for the CDR3: TGCGCCAGCAGCCAAGACAGCTCCTACGAGCAGTACTTC.

A few counts support this clone. The V call is TRBV4-1, the J call TRBJ2-4; TRBD1 matches 9 bases. After removal of 0 bases from V and 7 bases from J, the junction contained 7 bases not matched to a gene. Germline V gives CDR1 MGHRA, CDR2 YSYEKL. The CDR3 extends over 16 amino acids. The CDR3, as DNA: TGCGCCAGCAGCCAAGATCGCGGGACAGGGTTGAACATTCAGTACTTC. This gives the protein CASSQDRGTGLNIQYF.

V is TRBV7-2 and J is TRBJ2-7, with 9 bases aligning to TRBD2. V lost 3 bases, J lost 2 bases, and 2 bases stayed unmatched. Germline CDR1 reads SGHTA; CDR2 reads FQGNSA. This CDR3 region has 14 residues. The CDR3 region is CASSLTSGTYEQYF. CDR3 bases: TGTGCCAGCAGCTTGACTAGCGGCACCTACGAGCAGTACTTC.

This clone has just a few counts. This chain links TRBV6-6 with TRBJ2-3; TRBD1 agrees at 7 bases. The CDR3 has 15 residues. Germline V CDR1 and CDR2: MNHNY, SVGAGI (reference sequence). V lost 5 bases to trimming and J lost 3 bases; unmatched junction nucleotides: 8. The CDR3 loop is CASSLARGPTDTQYF. For the CDR3, the DNA is TGTGCCAGCAGTCTCGCAAGGGGGCCGACAGATACGCAGTATTTT.

This sequence joins TRBV9 and TRBJ2-5, with 7 bases lining up with TRBD1. The CDR3 is 14 amino acids. Trimming at V came to 5 bases and at J to 2 bases, leaving 6 bases not matched to a gene. Per germline, CDR1 SGDLS and CDR2 YYNGEE. The CDR3 nucleotides are TGTGCCAGCAGTGGTGGGACAGCGCAAGAGACCCAGTACTTC. Translation: CASSGGTAQETQYF.

This clone was seen only a few times. The gene calls are TRBV7-9 and TRBJ2-5, with D possibly matching TRBD1 (5 bases). With 5 bases removed from V and 2 bases from J, the gap between germline ends came to 12 bases. This CDR3 has 14 residues. The germline V gene encodes CDR1 SEHNR and CDR2 FQNEAQ (reference sequence). DNA for the CDR3: TGTGCCAGCAGCCTACCCAGGGCACAAGAGACCCAGTACTTC. As protein: CASSLPRAQETQYF. Filled out from reference TRBV7-9 and TRBJ2-5, the complete variable domain reads DTGVSQNPRHKITKRGQNVTFRCDPISEHNRLYWYRQTLGQGPEFLTYFQNEAQLEKSRLLSDRFSAERPKGSFSTLEIQRTEQGDSAMYLCASSLPRAQETQYFGPGTRLLVL.

V gene TRBV2 combines with J gene TRBJ2-6; D possibly corresponds to TRBD1 (5 bases). Germline V lookup: CDR1 SNHLY, CDR2 FYNNEI. This CDR3 contains 15 residues. V was trimmed by 5 bases and J by 0 bases, leaving 8 bases between them. The CDR3 reads CASSPGLSGANVLTF. CDR3 DNA: TGTGCCAGCAGTCCAGGGCTCTCTGGGGCCAACGTCCTGACTTTC.

This chain connects TRBV7-2 to TRBJ2-5; D is ambiguous. The CDR3 contains 16 residues. Germline loops: CDR1 SGHTA, CDR2 FQGNSA. Trimming removed 6 bases at V and 1 base at J, with 18 bases between. The CDR3 nucleotides are TGTGCCAGCAGTTTAACCTCAAACACATTCCAAGAGACCCAGTACTTC. This codes for CASSLTSNTFQETQYF.

This clone came up a few times. The genes are TRBV7-9 and TRBJ2-2; TRBD1 agrees at 7 bases. The V gene end was trimmed by 5 bases and the J gene end by 5 bases; junction bases not matched to a gene: 8. Per germline, CDR1 SEHNR and CDR2 FQNEAQ (reference sequence). The CDR3 runs to 15 residues. As DNA, the CDR3 is TGTGCCAGCAGCACCGGGGACAGAAGGACCGGGGAGCTGTTTTTT. It translates to CASSTGDRRTGELFF.

The chain recombines TRBV18 with TRBJ2-7; 7 bases match TRBD1. The CDR3 runs to 14 residues. CDR1 and CDR2 from the germline V gene are KGHSH and LQKENI. The J segment lost 3 bases and the V segment lost 5 bases, leaving 7 bases of the junction unmatched. The CDR3 region is CASSARDSNYEQYF. CDR3 nucleotides: TGTGCCAGCTCAGCCCGGGACAGCAACTACGAGCAGTACTTC.

The rearrangement links TRBV10-3 to TRBJ2-5; D remains ambiguous. The CDR3 totals 12 residues. V gave up 0 bases and J gave up 3 bases, with 2 bases separating them. Per germline, CDR1 ENHRY and CDR2 SYGVKD. The CDR3 DNA reads as TGTGCCATCAGTGAGTCGGAAGAGACCCAGTACTTC. This codes for CAISESEETQYF.

This clone was detected only a few times. CDR3 protein: CASSPTGQGSPYEQYF. DNA for the CDR3: TGTGCCAGCAGCCCGACAGGACAGGGGTCTCCTTACGAGCAGTACTTC. This rearrangement joins TRBV7-2 to TRBJ2-7, with 9 positions matching TRBD1. Germline lookup yields CDR1 SGHTA and CDR2 FQGNSA. This CDR3 has 16 amino acids. Trimming took 5 bases from V and 4 from J; bases not matched to a gene: 12.

This clone was counted between two and nine times. V is TRBV29-1 and J is TRBJ1-1; no definite D call. V lost 2 bases, J lost 6 bases, and 10 bases lay in between. The CDR3 is made up of 12 amino acids. Germline values: CDR1 SQVTM, CDR2 ANQGSEA. The CDR3 DNA sequence: TGCAGCGTTGAACGGAGCGGCCCTGAAGCTTTCTTT. Its protein is CSVERSGPEAFF.

This clone was detected only a few times. Other DNA sequences in this specimen translate into the identical CDR3. This sequence joins TRBV5-4 and TRBJ2-5, with a tentative D call TRBD1 (5 bases). V shed 4 bases and J shed 3 bases, with 10 bases lying between them. Germline CDR1 and CDR2: SGHNT and YYREEE (reference sequence). CDR3 size: 13 residues. The CDR3 nucleotides read TGTGCCAGCAGCCCTGACAGAGAAGAGACCCAGTACTTC. This codes for CASSPDREETQYF.

This clone was seen a few times. V usage is TRBV2 and J usage is TRBJ2-4, with D unclear. V was trimmed by 3 bases and J by 7 bases, leaving 13 bases between them. Germline V CDR1 and CDR2: SNHLY, FYNNEI. The CDR3 loop spans 14 amino acids. The CDR3 coding sequence is TGTGCCAGCAGTGATAGAGTCCTCGCTAACATTCAGTACTTC. It specifies CASSDRVLANIQYF. The full variable domain, rest sourced from reference TRBV2 and TRBJ2-4, is EPEVTQTPSHQVTQMGQEVILRCVPISNHLYFYWYRQILGQKVEFLVSFYNNEISEKSEIFDDQFSVERPDGSNFTLKIRSTKLEDSAMYFCASSDRVLANIQYFGAGTRLSVL.

This clone was found a few times. The chain combines TRBV19 with TRBJ2-1; TRBD1 might be the D (7 bases). The CDR3 is 14 amino acids. V was pared by 7 bases and J by 1 base, with 11 bases between. The germline CDR1 and CDR2 sequences are LNHDA and SQIVND (reference sequence). DNA for the CDR3: TGTGCCAGTACTCCAGGGGGGTCCTACAATGAGCAGTTCTTC. This translates into CASTPGGSYNEQFF.

This sequence joins TRBV19 and TRBJ2-1; TRBD2 matches 9 bases. With 5 bases clipped from V and 9 bases from J, the junction kept 8 bases outside the gene matches. Germline CDR1 is LNHDA and CDR2 is SQIVND (reference sequence). The CDR3 is 14 residues long. The CDR3, as DNA: TGTGCCAGTAGTTACCACCCGGGACTAGCTGAGCAGTTCTTC. It yields the protein CASSYHPGLAEQFF.

A remark on this clone: One end of the junction does not line up with germline, which may come from a read error. The gene calls are TRBV5-1 and TRBJ2-2; 7 bases are shared with TRBD1. Germline V gene lookup returns CDR1 SGHRS and CDR2 YFSETQ. CDR3 size: 16 residues. The CDR3 sequence is CASSLEVQGNAGELFF. As DNA, the CDR3 is TGCGCCAGCAGCTTGGAGGTACAGGGGAACGCCGGGGAGCTGTTTTTT.

This clone has more than one count but fewer than ten. The V and J genes are TRBV2 and TRBJ2-7; D possibly uses TRBD1 or TRBD2 (5 bases each). Trimming left V 6 bases short and J 0 bases short, with 12 bases between. Germline CDR1 reads SNHLY; CDR2 reads FYNNEI. The CDR3 contains 14 residues. The CDR3 DNA follows: TGTGCCAGCAGGGGGACGTCGTCCTCCTACGAGCAGTACTTC. Translation: CASRGTSSSYEQYF. The full variable domain, in which reference TRBV2 and TRBJ2-7 provide the parts outside the CDR3, is EPEVTQTPSHQVTQMGQEVILRCVPISNHLYFYWYRQILGQKVEFLVSFYNNEISEKSEIFDDQFSVERPDGSNFTLKIRSTKLEDSAMYFCASRGTSSSYEQYFGPGTRLTVT.

In this sample, this clone turned up a few times. The V and J genes are TRBV18 and TRBJ2-7; 10 positions agree with TRBD1. The germline CDR1 and CDR2 sequences are KGHSH and LQKENI. CDR3 length equals 15 residues. V shed 4 bases and J 5 bases; nucleotides not matched to a gene: 8. The DNA for the CDR3 is TGTGCCAGCTCACTATGGGGGACAGGGGAGGACGAGCAGTACTTC. This codes for CASSLWGTGEDEQYF.

The rearrangement links TRBV5-1 to TRBJ2-1; 11 bases fit TRBD1. The CDR3 has 17 residues. The V gene's germline CDR1 is SGHRS and CDR2 YFSETQ. The ends lost 3 bases at V and 7 bases at J; junction bases unmatched: 12. For the CDR3, the DNA is TGCGCCAGCAGCTACACCGGGACAGGGGGAAGTTGGAATGAGCAGTTCTTC. Its protein is CASSYTGTGGSWNEQFF. The entire variable domain, with the rest obtained from reference TRBV5-1 and TRBJ2-1, is as follows: KAGVTQTPRYLIKTRGQQVTLSCSPISGHRSVSWYQQTPGQGLQFLFEYFSETQRNKGNFPGRFSGRQFSNSRSEMNVSTLELGDSALYLCASSYTGTGGSWNEQFFGPGTRLTVL.